This entry is about one T cell receptor beta chain. This clone's antigen is unknown. No clone much larger than this one lies a single base away; base qualities are absent. The entry originates in a study of blood T cell repertoires in COVID-19 (dated by TCRdb to the early 2020s). As for the study more broadly: Collaborator samples came from the United States, Italy and Spain and covered acute and convalescent phases of COVID-19. The prospective study material was composed of cDNA or gDNA derived from T cells, B-cell-depleted T cells, or PBMCs. The dataset comprised deeply sampled blood TCRbeta repertoires from subjects exposed to, actively infected with, or recovered from COVID-19. The repertoires were released in a freely available public database intended as a resource for research on the immune response to SARS-CoV-2. Samples came from the ongoing ImmuneRACE study (first 160 participants) plus 1,254 subjects from 6 global collaborators. A de-identified subject ID, COVID-19 status, age in years and sex were almost always included in the sample metadata. Where available, HLA class I and class II types were taken from metadata supplied by the sample provider and were not determined by assay-based typing.

Results the study describes overall, beyond this receptor: The amount of clinical and demographic metadata varied by source and participant and was provided uncurated.

Each collaborating institution followed its own protocols to collect whole blood in K2EDTA tubes. For TCRbeta analysis, collaborator samples were shipped as frozen whole blood, as isolated PBMCs, or as DNA extracted from either sample type. The immunoSEQ Assay, a bias-controlled multiplex PCR, was used to amplify TCRbeta CDR3 regions from genomic DNA. The study's processing was this. Nucleated cell counts per sample were estimated from amplification of reference gene primers within the assay. Sequence reads were collapsed and filtered to measure the absolute abundance of every unique TCRbeta CDR3 rearrangement. For each sample, productive Simpson clonality was calculated by taking the square root of Simpson's diversity index across productive rearrangements. TCRdb provides this immuneACCESS table in a form limited to in-frame rearrangements. Some clones are lacking; in checked studies, under half of them reflect an unresolved V gene, and why the rest are absent is not known. V, J and clone size are those of that table, while D and trimming were read from the DNA. Present in this sample are some 150,000 clones, about 86% of which were seen just once. The top ten constitute 8% to 9% of the sample.

The sample was peripheral blood. This TCR was sampled from a woman aged 50 to 60 with active or convalescent COVID-19.

The CDR3 in this case is CASSLVGSGGFGTDTQYF. The nucleotides are TGTGCCAGCAGCTTAGTGGGTAGCGGGGGGTTTGGCACAGATACGCAGTATTTT. This chain joins TRBV7-8 to TRBJ2-3; a stretch of 10 junction bases matches TRBD2. Germline trimming: 1 base from V, 1 base from J; junction bases outside gene matches: 8. The CDR3, from cysteine to phenylalanine, totals 18 residues. Only the CDR3 portion is preserved as DNA: 54 bases, with reading frame beginning at the first base. The germline V gene gives CDR1 as SGHVS and CDR2 as FQNEAQ.